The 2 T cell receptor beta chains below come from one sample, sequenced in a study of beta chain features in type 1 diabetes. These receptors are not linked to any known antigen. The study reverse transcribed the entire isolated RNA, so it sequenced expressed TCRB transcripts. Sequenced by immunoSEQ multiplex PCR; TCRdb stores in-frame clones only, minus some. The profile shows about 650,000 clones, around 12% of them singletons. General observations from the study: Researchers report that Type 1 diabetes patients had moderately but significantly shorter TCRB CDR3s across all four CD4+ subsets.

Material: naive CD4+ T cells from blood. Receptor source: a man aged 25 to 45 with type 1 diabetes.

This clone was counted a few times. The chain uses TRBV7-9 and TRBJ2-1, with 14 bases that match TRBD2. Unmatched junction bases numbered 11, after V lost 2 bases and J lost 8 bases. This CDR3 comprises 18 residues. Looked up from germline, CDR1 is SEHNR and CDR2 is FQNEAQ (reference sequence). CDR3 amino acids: CASSLRSRLAGGAYEQFF. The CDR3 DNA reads TGTGCCAGCAGCTTACGGTCCCGACTAGCGGGGGGGGCCTATGAGCAGTTCTTC.

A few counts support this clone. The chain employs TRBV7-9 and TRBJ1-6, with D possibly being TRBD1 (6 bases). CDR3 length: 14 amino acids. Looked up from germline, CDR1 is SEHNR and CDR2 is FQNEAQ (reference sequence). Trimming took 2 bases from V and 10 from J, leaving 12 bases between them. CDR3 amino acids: CASSLPGAESPLHF. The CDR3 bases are TGTGCCAGCAGCTTACCGGGGGCTGAATCACCCCTCCACTTT.